This entry lists 4 T cell receptor beta chains sequenced from one sample in a study of cytomegalovirus exposure and HLA in healthy donors. Produced via immunoSEQ multiplex PCR; TCRdb's table is partial and in-frame only. The sample lists around 200,000 clones; approximately 86% were seen once. The source material was PBMCs. The receptors were sampled from a woman between 18 and 29 years old in good health and CMV-seronegative.

This rearrangement joins TRBV6-5 to TRBJ2-2; a possible D gene is TRBD2 (6 bases). The CDR3 contains 14 residues. The V end lost 8 bases, the J end lost 1 base, and 11 bases lay between the germline ends. Germline V CDR1 and CDR2: MNHEY, SVGAGI. The CDR3 region is CASFRSGNTGELFF. Written as DNA, the CDR3 is TGTGCCAGCTTCCGTAGCGGGAACACCGGGGAGCTGTTTTTT.

This rearrangement joins TRBV7-2 to TRBJ2-3; D is undetermined. V shed 1 base and J shed 2 bases, with 4 bases lying between them. The CDR3 is made up of 13 amino acids. Germline CDR1 SGHTA, CDR2 FQGNSA. The CDR3 sequence: CASSLDYTDTQYF. The CDR3 nucleotides are TGTGCCAGCAGCTTAGACTACACAGATACGCAGTATTTT.

This clone was observed a handful of times. The chain combines TRBV7-6 with TRBJ1-1; D unresolved. Per germline, CDR1 SGHVS and CDR2 FNYEAQ. This CDR3 comprises 14 residues. The V end was cut by 5 bases, the J end by 0 bases, with 10 bases between. The CDR3 nucleotides read TGTGCCAGCAGCCCTGGAGCGGTGAACACTGAAGCTTTCTTT. Its translation is CASSPGAVNTEAFF.

V gene TRBV11-2 combines with J gene TRBJ2-1, with D possibly matching TRBD2 (6 bases). The CDR3 runs to 13 residues. From germline, CDR1 is SGHAT and CDR2 FQNNGV. V lost 5 bases and J 5 bases, leaving 10 bases between the germline ends. The CDR3 DNA sequence: TGTGCCAGCAGCCGGGACTGGAACAATGAGCAGTTCTTC. It specifies CASSRDWNNEQFF.